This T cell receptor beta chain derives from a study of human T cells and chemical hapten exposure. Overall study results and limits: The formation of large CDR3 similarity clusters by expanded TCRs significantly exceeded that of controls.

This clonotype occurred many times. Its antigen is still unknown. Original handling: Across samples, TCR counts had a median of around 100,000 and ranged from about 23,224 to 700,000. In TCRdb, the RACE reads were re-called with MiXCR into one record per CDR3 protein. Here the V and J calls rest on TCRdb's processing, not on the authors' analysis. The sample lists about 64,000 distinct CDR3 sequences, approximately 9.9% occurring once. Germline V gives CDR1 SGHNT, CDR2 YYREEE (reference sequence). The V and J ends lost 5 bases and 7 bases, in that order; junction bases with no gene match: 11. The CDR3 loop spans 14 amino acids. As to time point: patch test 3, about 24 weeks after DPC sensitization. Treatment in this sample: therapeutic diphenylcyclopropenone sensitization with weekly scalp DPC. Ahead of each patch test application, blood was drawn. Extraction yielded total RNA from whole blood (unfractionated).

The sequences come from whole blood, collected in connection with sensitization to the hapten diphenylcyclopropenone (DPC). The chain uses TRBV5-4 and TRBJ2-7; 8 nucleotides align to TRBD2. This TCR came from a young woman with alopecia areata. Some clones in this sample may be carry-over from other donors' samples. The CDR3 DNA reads TGTGCCAGCAGTCGGGGAGCGGGAGTGGAAGAGCAGTACTTC. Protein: CASSRGAGVEEQYF.